This is a list of T cell receptor beta chains from one sample in a study of T-cell reconstitution after alpha-beta-depleted transplantation in children. TCRdb recomputed calls from the PCR reads with MiXCR, one row per CDR3 protein. The table records 600,000 to 700,000 distinct CDR3 sequences, approximately 15% of them present only once. Here the sequenced sample was PBMCs from the stem cell graft donor, taken from the stem cell graft. These receptors originate from a human donor who donated a stem cell graft to a child with acute myeloid leukemia. The CDR3 runs from the conserved cysteine through the conserved F or W. The D gene is left open where the match is weak. Not every row has a clone size; where given, it reads once, few, many or a size class.

clone size: few; D gene: TRBD2; V gene: TRBV9; J gene: TRBJ2-6; CDR3 protein: CASSVDPGGSSGANVLTF; CDR3 DNA: TGTGCCAGCAGCGTAGATCCGGGGGGAAGCTCTGGGGCCAACGTCCTGACTTTC
clone size: many; D gene: .; V gene: TRBV20-1; J gene: TRBJ1-4; CDR3 protein: CSATDGGGDEKLFF; CDR3 DNA: TGCAGTGCTACCGACGGAGGGGGGGATGAAAAACTGTTTTTT
clone size: few; D gene: .; V gene: TRBV7-8; J gene: TRBJ2-1; CDR3 protein: CASSLFASSRRDEQFF; CDR3 DNA: TGTGCCAGCAGCTTATTCGCTAGCTCTCGAAGGGATGAGCAGTTCTTC
clone size: many; D gene: .; V gene: TRBV21-1; J gene: TRBJ2-7; CDR3 protein: CASRRDRNEQYF; CDR3 DNA: TGTGCCAGCAGGAGGGACAGGAACGAGCAGTACTTC
clone size: many; D gene: TRBD1; V gene: TRBV29-1; J gene: TRBJ2-1; CDR3 protein: CSVGHRGSSYNEQFF; CDR3 DNA: TGCAGCGTTGGGCACAGGGGTAGCTCCTACAATGAGCAGTTCTTC
clone size: many; D gene: .; V gene: TRBV20-1; J gene: TRBJ2-7; CDR3 protein: CSAGWGRPIYEQYF; CDR3 DNA: TGCAGTGCTGGGTGGGGACGGCCTATTTACGAGCAGTACTTC
clone size: .; D gene: .; V gene: TRBV5-1; J gene: TRBJ1-1; CDR3 protein: CASSLEGTYTEAFF; CDR3 DNA: TGCGCCAGCAGCTTGGAGGGGACTTACACTGAAGCTTTCTTT
clone size: .; D gene: .; V gene: TRBV6-5; J gene: TRBJ1-1; CDR3 protein: CASSYDRFREGTEAFF; CDR3 DNA: TGTGCCAGCAGTTACGACAGGTTCAGGGAGGGCACTGAAGCTTTCTTT
clone size: .; D gene: .; V gene: TRBV18; J gene: TRBJ2-3; CDR3 protein: CASHSQGGTDTQYF; CDR3 DNA: TGTGCCAGCCATTCCCAAGGAGGAACAGATACGCAGTATTTT
clone size: .; D gene: .; V gene: TRBV6-4; J gene: TRBJ2-3; CDR3 protein: CASRDVGAADTQYF; CDR3 DNA: TGTGCCAGCAGGGACGTGGGGGCGGCAGATACGCAGTATTTT
clone size: many; D gene: .; V gene: TRBV20-1; J gene: TRBJ2-3; CDR3 protein: CSASRPEVYTQYF; CDR3 DNA: TGCAGTGCTAGTAGGCCGGAGGTGTATACGCAGTATTTT
clone size: .; D gene: .; V gene: TRBV12-3/TRBV12-4; J gene: TRBJ2-5; CDR3 protein: CASRTIQETQYF; CDR3 DNA: TGTGCCAGCAGAACAATCCAAGAGACCCAGTACTTC
clone size: many; D gene: TRBD2; V gene: TRBV6-5; J gene: TRBJ2-1; CDR3 protein: CASSYPPGGRDNEQFF; CDR3 DNA: TGTGCCAGCAGTTACCCCCCGGGGGGGAGGGACAATGAGCAGTTCTTC
clone size: many; D gene: .; V gene: TRBV29-1; J gene: TRBJ2-3; CDR3 protein: CSVAHGAGLADTQYF; CDR3 DNA: TGCAGCGTCGCACACGGTGCGGGATTGGCAGATACGCAGTATTTT
clone size: many; D gene: TRBD2; V gene: TRBV20-1; J gene: TRBJ2-3; CDR3 protein: CSAIRVSGGYTDTQYF; CDR3 DNA: TGCAGTGCTATCAGAGTTAGCGGGGGATACACAGATACGCAGTATTTT
clone size: many; D gene: .; V gene: TRBV20-1; J gene: TRBJ2-1; CDR3 protein: CSALMVANEQFF; CDR3 DNA: TGCAGTGCTCTTATGGTAGCAAATGAGCAGTTCTTC
clone size: .; D gene: .; V gene: TRBV12-3/TRBV12-4; J gene: TRBJ2-3; CDR3 protein: CASSAHGQAGDTQYF; CDR3 DNA: TGTGCCAGCAGTGCCCACGGGCAGGCGGGGGATACGCAGTATTTT
clone size: many; D gene: TRBD1; V gene: TRBV20-1; J gene: TRBJ1-1; CDR3 protein: CSAGQGDTEAFF; CDR3 DNA: TGCAGTGCTGGACAGGGGGACACTGAAGCTTTCTTT
clone size: few; D gene: .; V gene: TRBV7-2; J gene: TRBJ1-5; CDR3 protein: CASSLDGVQTQPQHF; CDR3 DNA: TGTGCCAGCAGCTTAGACGGGGTCCAAACTCAGCCCCAGCATTTT
clone size: few; D gene: .; V gene: TRBV12-3/TRBV12-4; J gene: TRBJ2-6; CDR3 protein: CASRYSGANVLTF; CDR3 DNA: TGTGCCAGCAGGTACTCTGGGGCCAACGTCCTGACTTTC
clone size: once; D gene: .; V gene: TRBV5-2; J gene: TRBJ2-3; CDR3 protein: CASRKASSRTDTQYF; CDR3 DNA: TGTGCCAGCCGGAAGGCCTCCTCTCGCACAGATACGCAGTATTTT
clone size: many; D gene: .; V gene: TRBV15; J gene: TRBJ1-2; CDR3 protein: CATSRGDPRSGYTF; CDR3 DNA: TGTGCCACCAGCAGAGGCGACCCTAGGAGTGGCTACACCTTC
clone size: few; D gene: .; V gene: TRBV12-3/TRBV12-4; J gene: TRBJ1-4; CDR3 protein: CASKGNEKLFF; CDR3 DNA: TGTGCCAGCAAAGGGAATGAAAAACTGTTTTTT
clone size: many; D gene: .; V gene: TRBV24-1; J gene: TRBJ2-1; CDR3 protein: CATSDPSPSPHEQFF; CDR3 DNA: TGTGCCACCAGTGATCCCTCCCCATCTCCCCATGAGCAGTTCTTC
clone size: many; D gene: .; V gene: TRBV20-1; J gene: TRBJ1-6; CDR3 protein: CSAPPSGRGALHF; CDR3 DNA: TGCAGTGCTCCGCCCTCGGGGCGGGGAGCCCTCCACTTT
clone size: many; D gene: .; V gene: TRBV29-1; J gene: TRBJ1-1; CDR3 protein: CSVTGTPLNTEAFF; CDR3 DNA: TGCAGCGTTACCGGGACCCCGCTGAACACTGAAGCTTTCTTT
clone size: many; D gene: .; V gene: TRBV7-2; J gene: TRBJ1-3; CDR3 protein: CASSSRTVTGNTIYF; CDR3 DNA: TGTGCCAGCAGCTCACGGACAGTAACGGGAAACACCATATATTTT
clone size: .; D gene: .; V gene: TRBV27; J gene: TRBJ1-1; CDR3 protein: CVTWEGLGTEAFF; CDR3 DNA: TGTGTTACCTGGGAGGGGCTGGGGACTGAAGCTTTCTTT
clone size: .; D gene: TRBD1; V gene: TRBV5-1; J gene: TRBJ1-2; CDR3 protein: CASSWDSHGYTF; CDR3 DNA: TGCGCCAGCAGCTGGGACAGTCATGGCTACACCTTC
clone size: many; D gene: .; V gene: TRBV29-1; J gene: TRBJ1-2; CDR3 protein: CSVVWAGGYTF; CDR3 DNA: TGCAGCGTTGTTTGGGCGGGAGGCTACACCTTC
clone size: .; D gene: .; V gene: TRBV24-1; J gene: TRBJ1-1; CDR3 protein: CATSEYSGGIMNTEAFF; CDR3 DNA: TGTGCCACCAGTGAGTATTCTGGAGGGATCATGAACACTGAAGCTTTCTTT
clone size: few; D gene: .; V gene: TRBV20-1; J gene: TRBJ2-1; CDR3 protein: CSARYSYTSNEQFF; CDR3 DNA: TGCAGTGCCAGATACTCCTATACTAGCAATGAGCAGTTCTTC
clone size: .; D gene: .; V gene: TRBV6-2/TRBV6-3; J gene: TRBJ2-6; CDR3 protein: CASSSRRTSSGANVLTF; CDR3 DNA: TGTGCCAGCTCCAGCCGGCGCACCTCCTCTGGGGCCAACGTCCTGACTTTC
clone size: .; D gene: .; V gene: TRBV2; J gene: TRBJ1-5; CDR3 protein: CASSEMVIGQPQHF; CDR3 DNA: TGTGCCAGCAGTGAAATGGTGATAGGTCAGCCCCAGCATTTT
clone size: few; D gene: TRBD1; V gene: TRBV6-5; J gene: TRBJ2-5; CDR3 protein: CASSSWTGQTETQYF; CDR3 DNA: TGTGCCAGCAGTTCGTGGACAGGGCAGACGGAGACCCAGTACTTC
clone size: few; D gene: .; V gene: TRBV20-1; J gene: TRBJ2-5; CDR3 protein: CSAMGYPKETQYF; CDR3 DNA: TGCAGTGCCATGGGGTACCCTAAAGAGACCCAGTACTTC
clone size: .; D gene: .; V gene: TRBV7-2; J gene: TRBJ1-2; CDR3 protein: CASSAEQGFPYGYTF; CDR3 DNA: TGTGCCAGCAGCGCCGAACAGGGTTTCCCCTATGGCTACACCTTC
clone size: many; D gene: .; V gene: TRBV12-3/TRBV12-4; J gene: TRBJ2-7; CDR3 protein: CASSSLGQPPSDF; CDR3 DNA: TGTGCCAGCAGTTCCTTAGGCCAGCCACCTTCCGACTTC
clone size: few; D gene: TRBD2; V gene: TRBV6-5; J gene: TRBJ2-4; CDR3 protein: CASNSGGTKNIQYF; CDR3 DNA: TGTGCCAGCAATTCGGGGGGAACCAAAAACATTCAGTACTTC
clone size: few; D gene: .; V gene: TRBV5-1; J gene: TRBJ2-3; CDR3 protein: CASSPRGITDTQYF; CDR3 DNA: TGCGCCAGCAGCCCCCGGGGGATCACAGATACGCAGTATTTT
clone size: many; D gene: TRBD1; V gene: TRBV29-1; J gene: TRBJ2-4; CDR3 protein: CSVGDRGPGNIQYF; CDR3 DNA: TGCAGCGTTGGCGACAGGGGGCCGGGAAACATTCAGTACTTC
clone size: .; D gene: .; V gene: TRBV4-3; J gene: TRBJ2-5; CDR3 protein: CASSQGGTGKETQYF; CDR3 DNA: TGCGCCAGCAGCCAAGGTGGAACAGGGAAAGAGACCCAGTACTTC
clone size: few; D gene: .; V gene: TRBV7-9; J gene: TRBJ1-1; CDR3 protein: CASSSIGPTGAVRAFF; CDR3 DNA: TGTGCCAGCAGCTCAATTGGTCCGACGGGTGCGGTGAGAGCTTTCTTT
clone size: .; D gene: .; V gene: TRBV6-1; J gene: TRBJ2-1; CDR3 protein: CASSPHVYSDKPYNEQFF; CDR3 DNA: TGTGCCAGCAGTCCCCACGTTTACTCGGACAAACCCTACAATGAGCAGTTCTTC